This TCR beta chain stems from a study of blood T cells in healthy people across ages. V was cut by 3 bases and J by 0 bases, with 14 bases left in between. The CDR3 has 16 residues. Germline CDR1 is SGDLS and CDR2 is YYNGEE. General study results and limits: Compared with aged donors, long-lived donors showed fewer expanded clones, suggesting selection.

This clonotype was recorded many times. What it binds is not known. Next came a second PCR, run for about 7 to 12 cycles, which used a sample-barcoded 5' primer along with a J-beta primer mix. TCRdb redid the calling of the 5' RACE reads with MiXCR, one entry per CDR3 protein. Of 590,000 or so distinct CDR3 sequences listed, approximately 30% are singletons. Sequenced sample: blood. This TCR came from a woman older than 75 in good health. This chain connects TRBV9 to TRBJ2-3; the D gene is possibly TRBD2 (7 bases). The CDR3 DNA is TGTGCCAGCAGCGGGAACGGGGGGCGGAGCACAGATACGCAGTATTTT. Residues: CASSGNGGRSTDTQYF.